The clone carrying this T cell receptor beta chain was recorded once. Its antigen is not identified. This specimen comes from a study of CD8 T cells in Susac syndrome. Study-level information: The Susac syndrome patients were therapy-naive, on corticosteroids, or on intravenous immunoglobulin alone at blood draw.

The authors carried out high-throughput sequencing of TCR beta. They applied it to CD8+ and CD4+ T cells obtained from blood. Study-level points and caveats: Only a relatively small number of individuals were included in the TCR sequencing and HLA analysis.

Random hexamers were used to reverse transcribe an amount of about 0.45 to 1 ug RNA. TCRdb reprocessed the immunoSEQ multiplex PCR reads with MiXCR, giving one entry per CDR3 protein. The profile shows over 150,000 distinct CDR3 sequences, around 95% of them singletons. Germline-derived CDR1 and CDR2 are SNHLY and FYNNEI. Trimming took 4 bases from V and 4 from J; bases not matched to a gene: 3. The CDR3 spans 14 residues. Sequencing input: CD4+ T cells from PBMCs. This TCR was sampled from a human donor with Susac syndrome. The chain combines TRBV2 with TRBJ2-2; 7 bases match TRBD2. The CDR3 nucleotides are TGTGCCAGCAGTGGTCTAGCGGTCACCGGGGAGCTGTTTTTT. Its protein product is CASSGLAVTGELFF. Full variable domain (outside the CDR3, taken from reference TRBV2 and TRBJ2-2): EPEVTQTPSHQVTQMGQEVILRCVPISNHLYFYWYRQILGQKVEFLVSFYNNEISEKSEIFDDQFSVERPDGSNFTLKIRSTKLEDSAMYFCASSGLAVTGELFFGEGSRLTVL.